Below, 25 T cell receptor beta chains from the same sample are listed, as sequenced in a study of identical twins. Via MiXCR, TCRdb re-called the 5' RACE reads, giving one row per CDR3 protein. Of some 1,700,000 distinct CDR3 sequences listed, about 32% are singletons. The sample comprised cord blood. All receptors derive from a newborn girl in good health.

Concerning this clonotype: A much larger clone lies a single base off, so this may be a read error. The chain carries TRBV28 and TRBJ2-1, with D maybe TRBD2 (6 bases). Judging by the DNA end, TRBJ2-7 fits better; the J call may be wrong. This CDR3 has 15 residues. The germline V gene has CDR1 MDHEN and CDR2 SYDVKM. CDR3 amino acids: CASIRGRGDYNEQYF. CDR3 sequence (DNA): TGTGCCAGCATCCGGGGGAGAGGCGATTACAATGAGCAGTACTTC.

The CDR3 coding sequence is TGTGCCAGCAGTGACGGGGGGGAGGGGGACACTGAAGCTTTCTTT. This codes for CASSDGGEGDTEAFF. The chain combines TRBV25-1 with TRBJ1-1, with D possibly being TRBD1 (6 bases). V lost 3 bases and J lost 3, with 14 bases in between. CDR3 size: 15 residues. The germline V gene encodes CDR1 MGHDK and CDR2 SYGVNS.

This chain links TRBV7-2 with TRBJ2-4; D not resolved. The J call could be wrong; TRBJ2-7 is a better fit for the DNA end. CDR1 SGHTA and CDR2 FQGNSA come from the germline V gene. This CDR3 is built from 14 residues. The CDR3 sequence is CASSFRWTGYEQYF. DNA for the CDR3: TGTGCCAGCAGCTTTCGTTGGACGGGCTACGAGCAGTACTTC.

Only a few counts were recorded for this clonotype. The chain combines TRBV6-5 with TRBJ1-1, with TRBD1 identical over 7 bases. Germline trimming cut 2 bases from V and 6 bases from J; bases unmatched to any gene: 6. The CDR3 contains 14 residues. Germline loops: CDR1 MNHEY, CDR2 SVGAGI. CDR3 sequence (DNA): TGTGCCAGCAGTTACAGGGGGCGCAGTCCTGAAGCTTTCTTT. It specifies CASSYRGRSPEAFF.

This clonotype showed up just a few times. The CDR3, as DNA: TGCAGTGCTAGGGATTTCGGGGCCTCTAACTATGGCTACACCTTC. This gives the protein CSARDFGASNYGYTF. The chain uses TRBV20-1 and TRBJ1-2; D perhaps matches TRBD1 (5 bases). The CDR3 is 15 residues long. The germline V gene has CDR1 DFQATT and CDR2 SNEGSKA (reference sequence). V dropped 3 bases and J dropped 0 bases, with 14 bases sitting between them.

Of note for this clonotype: This may arise from a read error, as a much more abundant clone is one base away. The chain couples TRBV25-1 to TRBJ2-3; maybe TRBD1 (5 bases). Germline lookup yields CDR1 MGHDK and CDR2 SYGVNS. The CDR3 totals 16 residues. The CDR3 nucleotides are TGTGCCAGCAGATCGGCAGGGAAGGGTGGCACAGATGCGCAGTATTTT. As protein: CASRSAGKGGTDAQYF.

The rearrangement links TRBV20-1 to TRBJ2-4; D may be TRBD2 (6 bases). The CDR3 runs to 12 residues. In germline, CDR1 is DFQATT, CDR2 SNEGSKA (reference sequence). V shed 0 bases and J shed 13 bases, with 13 bases lying between them. CDR3 nucleotide sequence: TGCAGTGCTAGAGATCGGGGGTGGCTGCAGTACTTC. It translates to CSARDRGWLQYF.

The rearrangement uses TRBV4-1 and TRBJ1-4; 7 positions match TRBD1. The junction had 6 bases not matched to a gene; V was cut back by 2 bases and J by 3 bases. The CDR3 covers 16 residues. The germline CDR1 and CDR2 sequences are MGHRA and YSYEKL. CDR3 in amino acids: CASSQTGTASNEKLFF. The DNA of the CDR3 is TGCGCCAGCAGCCAAACCGGGACAGCATCTAATGAAAAACTGTTTTTT.

This clonotype was detected only a few times. The CDR3 DNA sequence: TGTGCCACCGTGGGGGTCCGAGCCGGCAATGGCTACACCTTC. As protein: CATVGVRAGNGYTF. V usage is TRBV24-1 and J usage is TRBJ1-2; TRBD1 might be the D (5 bases). The CDR3 has 14 amino acids. In germline, CDR1 is KGHDR, CDR2 SFDVKD. V lost 9 bases and J 6 bases, leaving 19 bases between the germline ends.

There are a few counts of this clonotype. CDR3 in DNA: TGCGCCAGCAGCCCCATCTCGGGATCTGTCGAGCAGTACTTC. Amino acids: CASSPISGSVEQYF. This chain links TRBV4-1 with TRBJ2-4, with D possibly TRBD2 on 5 matching bases. Judging by the DNA end, TRBJ2-7 fits better; the J call may be wrong. The germline V gene has CDR1 MGHRA and CDR2 YSYEKL. This CDR3 has 14 residues.

The V call is TRBV3-1, the J call TRBJ1-2, with TRBD1 matching over 8 bases. In germline, CDR1 is LGHDT, CDR2 YNNKEL (reference sequence). The CDR3 runs 16 residues. V shed 1 base and J 1 base; nucleotides not matched to a gene: 5. The CDR3 DNA follows: TGTGCCAGCAGCCAAGGTGGGACAGGAGTTAACTATGGCTACACCTTC. This translates into CASSQGGTGVNYGYTF.

CDR3 residues: CASSFSGTETQYF. The CDR3 DNA reads TGTGCCAGCAGCTTTTCGGGGACGGAGACCCAGTACTTC. The chain combines TRBV11-2 with TRBJ2-5; D might be TRBD1 or TRBD2, each matching 5 bases. This CDR3 has 13 amino acids. The germline V gene encodes CDR1 SGHAT and CDR2 FQNNGV. The V end lost 3 bases, the J end lost 5 bases, and 10 bases lay between the germline ends. Using reference TRBV11-2 and TRBJ2-5 for the parts outside the CDR3, the full variable domain is EAGVAQSPRYKIIEKRQSVAFWCNPISGHATLYWYQQILGQGPKLLIQFQNNGVVDDSQLPKDRFSAERLKGVDSTLKIQPAKLEDSAVYLCASSFSGTETQYFGPGTRLLVL.

The chain uses TRBV6-5 and TRBJ2-1, with a weak D call TRBD2 (5 bases). V was trimmed by 1 base and J by 4 bases, leaving 14 bases between them. The CDR3 totals 16 residues. From germline, CDR1 is MNHEY and CDR2 SVGAGI. The CDR3 DNA reads TGTGCCAGCAGTTACTTGGCTAACGGGAATTACAATGAGCAGTTCTTC. Its translation: CASSYLANGNYNEQFF.

This clonotype showed up just a few times. The rearrangement links TRBV20-1 to TRBJ2-1; 10 positions agree with TRBD2. The junction had 11 bases not matched to a gene; V was cut back by 3 bases and J by 0 bases. Germline V lookup: CDR1 DFQATT, CDR2 SNEGSKA (reference sequence). This CDR3 is built from 18 residues. The CDR3 DNA reads as TGCAGTGCTAGCCCCGGGACTAGCGCTTTCTACTCCTACAATGAGCAGTTCTTC. Translation: CSASPGTSAFYSYNEQFF.

This clonotype was counted a few times. The chain is built from TRBV11-1 and TRBJ1-1; no definite D call. The V gene lost 4 bases and the J gene lost 2 bases, with 11 bases spanning the gap. Germline V gene data show CDR1 as SGHAT and CDR2 as FQDESV (reference sequence). The CDR3 length is 14 residues. The CDR3 loop reads CASSSRASNTEAFF. CDR3 nucleotide sequence: TGTGCCAGCAGCTCCCGGGCCTCAAACACTGAAGCTTTCTTT.

The rearrangement links TRBV18 to TRBJ2-5, with TRBD1 identical over 10 bases. Germline V gene sequence: CDR1 KGHSH, CDR2 LQKENI. The CDR3 is 16 amino acids. V trimming: 2 bases; J trimming: 1 base; junction bases outside the gene matches: 4. The CDR3 is CASSPRRTGGQETQYF. For the CDR3, the DNA is TGTGCCAGCTCACCAAGACGGACAGGGGGCCAAGAGACCCAGTACTTC.

This clonotype occurred a few times. The chain couples TRBV15 to TRBJ2-3, with 8 nucleotides matching TRBD1. Trimming removed 2 bases from V and 3 bases from J; junction bases left unmatched: 4. The germline gives CDR1 LNHNV, CDR2 YYDKDF (reference sequence). The length of the CDR3 is 15 residues. The CDR3 DNA is TGTGCCACCAGCAGAAGACAGGGGTGGACAGATACGCAGTATTTT. Protein sequence: CATSRRQGWTDTQYF.

In its sample, this clonotype was seen a few times. A much larger clone differs from this one at a single base, so this may be a read error. The chain recombines TRBV5-1 with TRBJ2-5; 9 bases line up with TRBD2. Trimming cost V 0 bases and J 11 bases; bases outside gene matches: 11. Germline V CDR1 and CDR2: SGHRS, YFSETQ. The CDR3 loop spans 15 amino acids. Here the CDR3 DNA reads TGCGCCAGCAGCTTGGTTACTAGCGGGTACAATGAGCAGTACTTC. It encodes CASSLVTSGYNEQYF.

The chain combines TRBV20-1 with TRBJ2-1, with 9 bases that match TRBD2. Germline V gene lookup returns CDR1 DFQATT and CDR2 SNEGSKA (reference sequence). Trimming removed 0 bases from V and 3 bases from J; junction bases left unmatched: 6. CDR3 length: 16 residues. The CDR3 bases are TGCAGTGCTAGAGATCTCCTAGCGGGGATCTACAATGAGCAGTTCTTC. This gives the protein CSARDLLAGIYNEQFF.

This chain links TRBV12-3 or TRBV12-4 with TRBJ2-1, with 12 bases that match TRBD2. V was clipped by 6 bases and J by 6 bases; unmatched bases: 3. The CDR3 consists of 14 residues. The CDR3: CASRWTSGVNEQFF. CDR3 DNA: TGTGCCAGCAGGTGGACTAGCGGGGTCAATGAGCAGTTCTTC.

The chain combines TRBV2 with TRBJ2-5; D perhaps matches TRBD2 (6 bases). The CDR3 covers 12 residues. Trimming pared 10 bases from V and 4 bases from J, leaving 13 bases between. CDR1 is SNHLY and CDR2 is FYNNEI in the germline V gene. The CDR3 nucleotides are TGTGCCACAGAGTTGGGGGGAGAGACCCAGTACTTC. It specifies CATELGGETQYF.

Only a few counts were recorded for this clonotype. The chain couples TRBV6-6 to TRBJ2-3; D might be TRBD1 (5 bases). The germline CDR1 and CDR2 sequences are MNHNY and SVGAGI (reference sequence). The CDR3 is 15 residues long. Trimming took 2 bases from V and 2 from J, leaving 11 bases between them. CDR3 residues: CASSYRGRATDTQYF. Here the CDR3 DNA reads TGTGCCAGCAGTTACAGGGGAAGGGCCACAGATACGCAGTATTTT.

This clonotype was counted between two and nine times. The rearrangement uses TRBV20-1 and TRBJ2-1, with 12 bases matching TRBD2. The junction had 4 bases not matched to a gene; V was cut back by 0 bases and J by 7 bases. The CDR3 consists of 15 residues. CDR1 and CDR2 (germline): DFQATT, SNEGSKA (reference sequence). CDR3 residues: CSARERTSGTNEQFF. The CDR3 DNA follows: TGCAGTGCTAGAGAAAGGACTAGCGGGACAAATGAGCAGTTCTTC.

This chain joins TRBV24-1 and TRBJ2-5, with D unclear. This CDR3 is 15 amino acids long. Germline V CDR1 and CDR2: KGHDR, SFDVKD. The V end lost 3 bases, the J end lost 2 bases, and 12 bases lay between the germline ends. The CDR3 sequence: CATSDPGSGQETQYF. The CDR3 nucleotides read TGTGCCACCAGTGATCCCGGATCCGGACAAGAGACCCAGTACTTC.

The rearrangement joins TRBV6-5 to TRBJ2-5; 9 bases fit TRBD1. Trimming at V came to 6 bases and at J to 11 bases, leaving 13 bases not matched to a gene. Per germline, CDR1 MNHEY and CDR2 SVGAGI. This CDR3 region has 14 residues. The CDR3 reads CASSAGTGNHEQYF. DNA for the CDR3: TGTGCCAGCAGCGCCGGGACAGGGAACCATGAGCAGTACTTC.